This T cell receptor (beta chain) was recovered during a study of T cell responses to AZD1222 COVID-19 vaccine. Whole-study findings and limits: Spike-wide vaccine-associated CD4 TCRs dominated at 160-218 and 743-854. Only five or six individuals given AZD1222 were seropositive at baseline.

As regards this clone: What it binds is unknown.

V shed 3 bases and J 7 bases; nucleotides not matched to a gene: 9. Germline V gene lookup returns CDR1 PRHDT and CDR2 FYEKMQ (reference sequence). This CDR3 comprises 16 residues. The repertoire was sequenced with immunoSEQ multiplex PCR; TCRdb's copy has only in-frame clones and lacks some. The profile shows more than 90,000 clones, 70% to 90% of them singletons. The rearrangement uses TRBV13 and TRBJ2-5; 12 bases match TRBD2. The sequence was obtained from an adult who received the AZD1222 COVID-19 vaccine. Here the sequenced sample was peripheral blood, taken 28 days after the second AZD1222 dose. CDR3 nucleotides: TGTGCCAGCAGCTTTAGGACTAGCGGGGATACGGGGACCCAGTACTTC. It yields the protein CASSFRTSGDTGTQYF.